The 19 T cell receptor beta chains listed next were all sequenced from one sample in a study of blood T cell repertoires in COVID-19. Only in-frame clones appear in the TCRdb table, and some are missing; sequencing was by immunoSEQ multiplex PCR. The sample contains more than 400,000 clones, around 90% of which appear only once. Input material: PBMCs or T cells enriched from blood (not recorded which). The source is a woman aged 18-29 years who had recovered from COVID-19.

This chain uses TRBV10-3 with TRBJ2-1; the match to TRBD2 covers 11 bases. The germline gives CDR1 ENHRY, CDR2 SYGVKD. V shed 6 bases and J 9 bases; nucleotides not matched to a gene: 13. The CDR3 sequence is 16 residues long. CDR3 protein: CAISDSGGAFRGEQFF. CDR3 nucleotides: TGTGCCATCAGCGATAGCGGGGGGGCCTTTAGGGGTGAGCAGTTCTTC.

The genes are TRBV6-6 and TRBJ1-5, with 10 bases aligning to TRBD1. The CDR3 spans 15 residues. Germline V gene sequence: CDR1 MNHNY, CDR2 SVGAGI (reference sequence). Trimming at V came to 4 bases and at J to 7 bases, leaving 7 bases not matched to a gene. As DNA, the CDR3 is TGTGCCAGCAGTTCCTCCCTGACAGGGGGCCAGCCCCAGCATTTT. Translating gives CASSSSLTGGQPQHF.

The rearrangement links TRBV30 to TRBJ1-4, with a weak D call TRBD1 (5 bases). This CDR3 has 13 amino acids. V lost 3 bases, J lost 0 bases, and 5 bases lay in between. Germline V lookup: CDR1 GTSNPN, CDR2 SVGIG (reference sequence). The CDR3 DNA sequence: TGTGCCTGGAGACAGGCAACTAATGAAAAACTGTTTTTT. Translation gives CAWRQATNEKLFF.

The chain uses TRBV18 and TRBJ1-2; no firm D call. The ends were cut back, 2 bases at V and 2 bases at J, with 12 bases in the middle. Germline V gives CDR1 KGHSH, CDR2 LQKENI. The CDR3 runs 15 residues. CDR3 in amino acids: CASSPYGGVNYGYTF. As DNA, the CDR3 is TGTGCCAGCTCACCATATGGAGGCGTCAACTATGGCTACACCTTC.

The chain links TRBV19 to TRBJ1-2; 9 bases are a match to TRBD1. This CDR3 has 13 residues. The trim removed 5 bases at V and 7 bases at J, leaving 5 bases unmatched. CDR1 is LNHDA, CDR2 SQIVND, per germline (reference sequence). The CDR3 nucleotides read TGTGCCAGTAGTCCTGGGACAGGGCTTGGCTACACCTTC. It specifies CASSPGTGLGYTF.

This chain connects TRBV7-2 to TRBJ1-6; D unresolved. Germline-derived CDR1 and CDR2 are SGHTA and FQGNSA. The V end was cut by 5 bases, the J end by 7 bases, with 15 bases between. The CDR3 length is 15 residues. The CDR3 is CASSINSGENSPLHF. CDR3 nucleotide sequence: TGTGCCAGCAGCATTAACAGCGGGGAGAATTCACCCCTCCACTTT.

J is TRBJ2-5 and V is TRBV5-1, with 8 bases aligning to TRBD2. This CDR3 spans 15 amino acids. After removal of 2 bases from V and 5 bases from J, the junction contained 8 bases not matched to a gene. CDR1 and CDR2 from the germline V gene are SGHRS and YFSETQ. The CDR3 spells CASSFGGDSGETQYF. Written as DNA, the CDR3 is TGCGCCAGCAGCTTCGGGGGGGACTCAGGTGAGACCCAGTACTTC.

The rearrangement uses TRBV9 and TRBJ1-3; D unresolved. Germline V lookup: CDR1 SGDLS, CDR2 YYNGEE. V lost 0 bases to trimming and J lost 0 bases, with 10 bases between them. The CDR3 totals 16 residues. CDR3 in DNA: TGTGCCAGCAGCGTAGGCACACCTCCCTCTGGAAACACCATATATTTT. It translates to CASSVGTPPSGNTIYF.

The rearrangement uses TRBV5-1 and TRBJ2-7, with D unclear. Trimming took off 1 base at V and 5 bases at J, with 10 bases between the two ends. The CDR3 is made up of 13 amino acids. Germline V lookup: CDR1 SGHRS, CDR2 YFSETQ. DNA for the CDR3: TGCGCCAGCAGCTTGACAGCTCCGGACGAGCAGTACTTC. This sequence encodes CASSLTAPDEQYF.

The chain joins TRBV5-1 to TRBJ2-7, with 8 positions matching TRBD1. The CDR3 has 13 amino acids. The J segment lost 3 bases and the V segment lost 4 bases, leaving 3 bases of the junction unmatched. Germline CDR1 and CDR2: SGHRS and YFSETQ. The CDR3 nucleotides are TGCGCCAGCAGCGGCGGACAGGGCTACGAGCAGTACTTC. Translating it yields CASSGGQGYEQYF.

The chain uses TRBV27 and TRBJ1-3; tentative D call: TRBD1 (5 bases). Trimming pared 3 bases from V and 4 bases from J, leaving 7 bases between. Germline V gives CDR1 MNHEY, CDR2 SMNVEV (reference sequence). The length of the CDR3 is 13 residues. The CDR3 loop reads CASSFRAGNTIYF. As DNA, the CDR3 is TGTGCCAGCAGTTTCAGGGCAGGAAACACCATATATTTT.

This sequence joins TRBV7-9 and TRBJ2-3; TRBD1 matches 8 bases. Per the germline V gene, CDR1 is SEHNR and CDR2 is FQNEAQ (reference sequence). The CDR3 contains 15 residues. Trimming at V came to 5 bases and at J to 2 bases, leaving 6 bases not matched to a gene. Written as DNA, the CDR3 is TGTGCCAGCAGCGCAGTCAGGGGGCTCACAGATACGCAGTATTTT. Amino acid sequence: CASSAVRGLTDTQYF.

There are a few counts of this clone. This chain connects TRBV11-2 to TRBJ1-1; D perhaps matches TRBD1 (6 bases). CDR3 length: 14 amino acids. Germline values: CDR1 SGHAT, CDR2 FQNNGV. Trimming removed 5 bases from V and 10 bases from J, with 20 bases in between. CDR3 sequence: CASSPAGGHQGAFF. The DNA for the CDR3 is TGTGCCAGCAGCCCGGCGGGGGGGCATCAGGGAGCTTTCTTT.

This chain uses TRBV11-1 with TRBJ2-5, with D possibly matching TRBD2 (5 bases). V lost 5 bases and J lost 5, with 18 bases in between. This CDR3 contains 15 residues. Germline assignment: CDR1 SGHAT and CDR2 FQDESV (reference sequence). The CDR3 region has the DNA TGTGCCAGCAGCCAAGGGTCTACTAGTCGTGAGACCCAGTACTTC. It codes for CASSQGSTSRETQYF.

The V gene is TRBV19, the J gene TRBJ1-2; 7 nucleotides line up with TRBD1. Trimming at V came to 5 bases and at J to 1 base, leaving 7 bases not matched to a gene. The CDR3 sequence is 15 residues long. Germline CDR1 and CDR2: LNHDA and SQIVND (reference sequence). CDR3 bases: TGTGCCAGTAGTCCCCTAGGGACAGTTAACTATGGCTACACCTTC. The encoded protein is CASSPLGTVNYGYTF.

V gene TRBV27 combines with J gene TRBJ1-3, with TRBD1 matching 7 bases. V lost 7 bases to trimming and J lost 0 bases; unmatched junction nucleotides: 9. Germline values: CDR1 MNHEY, CDR2 SMNVEV (reference sequence). CDR3 length equals 16 residues. In DNA form, the CDR3 reads TGTGCCAGCAAAAAGGGACAGCCCTTCTCTGGAAACACCATATATTTT. This encodes CASKKGQPFSGNTIYF.

The CDR3 DNA is TGTGCCAGCAGCTTTTATAGCGGGGGAATCGGGAATGAGCAGTTCTTC. Translated, it gives CASSFYSGGIGNEQFF. The chain is built from TRBV7-9 and TRBJ2-1; 9 positions match TRBD2. In germline, CDR1 is SEHNR, CDR2 FQNEAQ (reference sequence). The CDR3 totals 16 residues. Trimming cost V 3 bases and J 7 bases; bases outside gene matches: 10.

J is TRBJ1-4 and V is TRBV18; D perhaps matches TRBD1 (5 bases). With 1 base removed from V and 1 base from J, the gap between germline ends came to 13 bases. Germline V gene data show CDR1 as KGHSH and CDR2 as LQKENI. CDR3 length equals 17 residues. The CDR3 DNA follows: TGTGCCAGCTCACCACGTCAGGGAAAAGAAACTAATGAAAAACTGTTTTTT. Amino acid sequence: CASSPRQGKETNEKLFF.

The chain uses TRBV20-1 and TRBJ2-5, with unresolved D. CDR3 length: 11 residues. Looked up from germline, CDR1 is DFQATT and CDR2 is SNEGSKA (reference sequence). The CDR3 protein is CSQLTQETQYF. DNA of the CDR3: TGCAGCCAATTAACACAAGAGACCCAGTACTTC.